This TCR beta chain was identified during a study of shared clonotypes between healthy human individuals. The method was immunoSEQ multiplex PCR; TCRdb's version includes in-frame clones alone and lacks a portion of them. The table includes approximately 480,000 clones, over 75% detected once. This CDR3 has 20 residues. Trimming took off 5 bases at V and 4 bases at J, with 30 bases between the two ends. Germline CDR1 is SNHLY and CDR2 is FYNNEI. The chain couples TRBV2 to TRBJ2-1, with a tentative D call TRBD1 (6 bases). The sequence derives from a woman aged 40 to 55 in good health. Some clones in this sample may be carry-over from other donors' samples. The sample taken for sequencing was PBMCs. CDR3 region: CASSLWTDTLRPAFYNEQFF. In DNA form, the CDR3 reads TGTGCCAGCAGTCTCTGGACAGACACCCTACGGCCGGCCTTTTACAATGAGCAGTTCTTC.